This TCR beta chain was sequenced in a study of T cells in Graves' hyperthyroidism and ophthalmopathy. No ophthalmopathy progression within 18 months constituted stable Graves' hyperthyroidism. The CDR3 length is 15 residues. Germline V gives CDR1 MGHDK, CDR2 SYGVNS. The V gene end was trimmed by 4 bases and the J gene end by 6 bases; junction bases not matched to a gene: 8. This clonotype was detected only once. Using RNA transcripts as the source, TCR beta CDR3 regions were amplified. When the TCR CDR3 underwent first-round RT-PCR, the HTBI primer set was used. A single record per CDR3 protein comes from TCRdb applying MiXCR to the multiplex PCR reads. The sample holds hundreds of thousands of distinct CDR3 sequences, around a third seen once.

The chain recombines TRBV25-1 with TRBJ2-7; 11 nucleotides match TRBD2. The receptor was derived from a woman aged 35 to 49 with Graves' hyperthyroidism. Sequenced material: blood. CDR3 residues: CASSAPGTSGCEQYF. The CDR3 DNA is TGTGCCAGCAGTGCCCCCGGGACTAGCGGCTGCGAGCAGTACTTC.